The 17 T cell receptor beta chains below were found in one sample sequenced in a study of post-analysis software for immune sequencing data. These receptors lack a known antigen. Study findings and constraints: TRBV segments more frequent in patients than in controls numbered five and included TRBV5-6, TRBV5-1 and TRBV20-1.

Researchers reported that TCR beta cDNA libraries carried unique molecular identifiers. TCRdb re-called the PCR reads through MiXCR, storing one row per CDR3 protein. The sample lists about 540,000 distinct CDR3 sequences; roughly 34% were seen once. Material for sequencing was blood. The receptors here all came from a girl aged 2 to 17 with multiple sclerosis.

The rearrangement joins TRBV18 to TRBJ2-7, with TRBD1 as a possible D gene (5 bases). CDR1 and CDR2 from the germline V gene are KGHSH and LQKENI. The CDR3 is made up of 15 amino acids. Trimming shortened V by 0 bases and J by 3 bases, and 12 bases separated the two germline ends. In nucleotides, the CDR3 is TGTGCCAGCTCACCACCGGTAGGGGCGGTCTACGAGCAGTACTTC. Amino acids: CASSPPVGAVYEQYF. The whole variable domain, remainder taken from reference TRBV18 and TRBJ2-7, is NAGVMQNPRHLVRRRGQEARLRCSPMKGHSHVYWYRQLPEEGLKFMVYLQKENIIDESGMPKERFSAEFPKEGPSILRIQQVVRGDSAAYFCASSPPVGAVYEQYFGPGTRLTVT.

This clonotype was counted at least ten times. V and J are TRBV10-3 and TRBJ2-5; TRBD1 might be the D (6 bases). The CDR3 runs to 13 residues. The V end lost 8 bases, the J end lost 4 bases, and 14 bases lay between the germline ends. The germline CDR1 and CDR2 sequences are ENHRY and SYGVKD. The chain's CDR3 is CAISGQGGETQYF. The CDR3 bases are TGTGCCATCTCGGGACAAGGTGGAGAGACCCAGTACTTC.

The chain has TRBV7-2 and TRBJ1-4; TRBD1 is a possible D gene (5 bases). V lost 1 base and J 0 bases, leaving 6 bases between the germline ends. The CDR3 spans 15 residues. Germline-derived CDR1 and CDR2 are SGHTA and FQGNSA. The CDR3 here is CASSLETATNEKLFF. In nucleotides, the CDR3 is TGTGCCAGCAGCTTAGAGACAGCAACTAATGAAAAACTGTTTTTT.

With regard to this clonotype: A single base separates this from a much larger clone, so it may be a read error. As DNA, the CDR3 is TGTGCCAGCAGGAGGACAGATGAGCAGTACTTC. Protein: CASRRTDEQYF. The chain uses TRBV6-5 and TRBJ2-5; tentative D call: TRBD1 (6 bases). This CDR3 is built from 11 residues. Germline CDR1 MNHEY, CDR2 SVGAGI. V was pared by 6 bases and J by 11 bases, with 13 bases between.

The rearrangement links TRBV5-1 to TRBJ1-1; D may be TRBD1 (5 bases). V gave up 4 bases and J gave up 5 bases, with 12 bases separating them. The V gene's germline CDR1 is SGHRS and CDR2 YFSETQ. CDR3 length: 13 amino acids. In DNA form, the CDR3 reads TGCGCCAGCAGCCGGGACTGGAGGACTGAAGCTTTCTTT. This encodes CASSRDWRTEAFF.

The gene calls are TRBV5-1 and TRBJ2-5; a possible D gene is TRBD1 (5 bases). V was cut by 2 bases and J by 4 bases, with 9 bases left in between. There are 13 residues in the CDR3. Germline CDR1 is SGHRS and CDR2 is YFSETQ. The CDR3 coding sequence is TGCGCCAGCAGCTTCTCGACAGTAGAGACCCAGTACTTC. It is translated as CASSFSTVETQYF.

This clonotype has only a few counts. The chain has TRBV6-2 or TRBV6-3 and TRBJ1-2, with unresolved D. This CDR3 is built from 14 residues. The V gene lost 8 bases and the J gene lost 3 bases, with 16 bases spanning the gap. The V gene's germline CDR1 is MNHEY and CDR2 SVGEGT. CDR3 residues: CASGRTKAHYGYTF. The DNA of the CDR3 is TGTGCCAGCGGCCGGACCAAGGCGCACTATGGCTACACCTTC.

There are a few counts of this clonotype. The gene calls are TRBV24-1 and TRBJ2-1; TRBD2 matches 12 bases. The CDR3 is 15 amino acids. The V and J ends lost 1 base and 10 bases, in that order; junction bases with no gene match: 4. Germline CDR1 and CDR2: KGHDR and SFDVKD. CDR3 sequence (DNA): TGTGCCACCAGTGATTTATCTAGCGGGGGGGACGAGCAGTTCTTC. It yields the protein CATSDLSSGGDEQFF.

This chain uses TRBV15 with TRBJ2-1; 8 bases agree with TRBD1. This CDR3 is 14 amino acids long. CDR1 is LNHNV and CDR2 is YYDKDF in the germline V gene (reference sequence). The J segment lost 7 bases and the V segment lost 4 bases, leaving 6 bases of the junction unmatched. For the CDR3, the DNA is TGTGCCACCAGCAACCGACAGGGGTGGAATGAGCAGTTCTTC. Protein product: CATSNRQGWNEQFF.

This clonotype was seen more than once but under ten times. V is TRBV4-2 and J is TRBJ2-3; D is unresolved. The CDR3 is 13 amino acids. Trimming shortened V by 4 bases and J by 4 bases, and 9 bases separated the two germline ends. Germline CDR1 reads LGHNA; CDR2 reads YNFKEQ. The CDR3 nucleotides are TGTGCCAGCAGCCTGGAAGTCCCAGATACGCAGTATTTT. Translating it yields CASSLEVPDTQYF.

The chain links TRBV12-3 or TRBV12-4 to TRBJ1-5, with D hard to call. Trimming left V 2 bases short and J 4 bases short, with 9 bases between. This CDR3 region has 14 residues. The CDR3 DNA sequence: TGTGCCAGCAGTTTAAGGAGGGCGAATCAGCCCCAGCATTTT. Translation gives CASSLRRANQPQHF.

This chain links TRBV6-5 with TRBJ2-1; a weak D match, TRBD2 (6 bases). The J call is uncertain, as TRBJ2-7 better fits the DNA end. The CDR3 is made up of 13 amino acids. The germline V gene has CDR1 MNHEY and CDR2 SVGAGI. CDR3: CASSRDSYNEQYF. For the CDR3, the DNA is TGTGCCAGCAGTCGGGACTCGTACAACGAGCAGTACTTC.

The gene calls are TRBV12-3 or TRBV12-4 and TRBJ2-7; 7 bases line up with TRBD1. V gave up 2 bases and J gave up 4 bases; unmatched junction bases: 5. The CDR3 has 14 residues. CDR3 coding DNA: TGTGCCAGCAGTTTAAGGGGGCTCACGTACGAGCAGTACTTC. Amino acid sequence: CASSLRGLTYEQYF.

The rearrangement uses TRBV3-1 and TRBJ1-1, with D unresolved. V was cut by 3 bases and J by 4 bases, with 3 bases left in between. Germline assignment: CDR1 LGHDT and CDR2 YNNKEL (reference sequence). This CDR3 contains 11 residues. The CDR3 protein is CASSQATEAFF. As DNA, the CDR3 is TGTGCCAGCAGCCAGGCCACTGAAGCTTTCTTT.

The chain joins TRBV10-3 to TRBJ1-1; D possibly corresponds to TRBD1 (5 bases). Trimming removed 7 bases at V and 9 bases at J, with 9 bases between. This CDR3 comprises 10 residues. CDR1 and CDR2 from the germline V gene are ENHRY and SYGVKD. CDR3 loop: CAITPGKAFF. For the CDR3, the DNA is TGTGCCATCACCCCAGGGAAAGCTTTCTTT.

This clonotype was detected only a few times. The chain couples TRBV7-3 to TRBJ1-2, with D uncertain. The germline CDR1 and CDR2 sequences are SGHTA and FQGTGA. V was shortened by 0 bases and J by 10 bases, with 9 bases between the two germline ends. The CDR3 has 12 amino acids. The CDR3 region is CASSLTGDLYTF. CDR3 DNA: TGTGCCAGCAGCTTAACGGGAGACCTCTACACCTTC.

The rearrangement links TRBV5-1 to TRBJ1-2, with D unclear. The CDR3 loop spans 13 amino acids. V lost 0 bases and J lost 5, with 8 bases in between. Germline loops: CDR1 SGHRS, CDR2 YFSETQ. The CDR3 coding sequence is TGCGCCAGCAGCTTGGAACGGACTTATGGCTACACCTTC. Its protein product is CASSLERTYGYTF.